This section outlines one TCR beta chain sequence together with its context. The protocol was immunoSEQ multiplex PCR, while the TCRdb copy is restricted to in-frame clones and leaves out a portion. In the table there are some 94,000 clones, about 92% of which are singletons. These data come from a study of T cell changes during pregnancy in multiple sclerosis. In germline, CDR1 is SGHRS, CDR2 YFSETQ. This CDR3 contains 14 residues. V was pared by 0 bases and J by 3 bases, with 10 bases between. The TCR originated in a female donor with multiple sclerosis, enrolled in a pregnancy study. The specimen comprised peripheral blood, sampled in the first trimester of pregnancy. The gene calls are TRBV5-1 and TRBJ2-7, with a weak D call TRBD1 (5 bases). DNA of the CDR3: TGCGCCAGCAGCTTGGCCGAAGGGGTCTACGAGCAGTACTTC. Translation: CASSLAEGVYEQYF.